The clone carrying this TCR beta chain showed up just a few times. No antigen is known for it. Germline V gene lookup returns CDR1 KGHSH and CDR2 LQKENI. The CDR3 is 13 residues long. V trimming: 3 bases; J trimming: 8 bases; junction bases outside the gene matches: 6. The data are from a study of memory B cells and T cells in multiple sclerosis. General study points: Shared clonotype counts depended on differing compartment clone-set sizes and were normalized.

CFSE-dim autoproliferating and CFSE-high non-proliferating T cells from unstimulated culture were sequenced separately. Cultures began with 45 million to 60 million CFSE-labeled PBMCs, unstimulated for under 8 days, with replicate wells pooled. Without exogenous stimuli, 0.45 to 0.55 uM CFSE-labeled PBMCs were cultured serum-free. Clones were read by immunoSEQ multiplex PCR, and TCRdb kept only the in-frame ones, dropping some. Of about 32,000 clones listed, approximately 85% are singletons. The chain combines TRBV18 with TRBJ1-2; TRBD1 aligns across 7 bases. The sample taken for sequencing was PBMCs from blood kept in culture. This clonotype was obtained from a human donor with multiple sclerosis. CDR3 in amino acids: CASSPDRERGYTF. The CDR3 DNA reads TGTGCCAGCTCACCCGACAGGGAGAGGGGCTACACCTTC.